A single sample gave rise to the 32 T cell receptor beta chains below, sequenced in a study of blood T cell repertoires in COVID-19. The protocol was immunoSEQ multiplex PCR, while the TCRdb copy is restricted to in-frame clones and leaves out a portion. This sample has a few hundred thousand clones, with about 91% found just once. The specimen sequenced was PBMCs or T cells enriched from blood (not recorded which). All receptors come from a man aged 18 to 30 with acute COVID-19.

The chain carries TRBV7-9 and TRBJ2-1; D perhaps matches TRBD1 (6 bases). With 1 base removed from V and 9 bases from J, the gap between germline ends came to 10 bases. The CDR3 is made up of 13 amino acids. Germline V lookup: CDR1 SEHNR, CDR2 FQNEAQ (reference sequence). CDR3 DNA: TGTGCCAGCAGCTTAGGGACAGCGAGTGAGCAGTTCTTC. Its translation is CASSLGTASEQFF. Full variable domain (remainder filled in from reference TRBV7-9 and TRBJ2-1): DTGVSQNPRHKITKRGQNVTFRCDPISEHNRLYWYRQTLGQGPEFLTYFQNEAQLEKSRLLSDRFSAERPKGSFSTLEIQRTEQGDSAMYLCASSLGTASEQFFGPGTRLTVL.

V is TRBV28 and J is TRBJ1-2, with a tentative D call TRBD1 (6 bases). Germline V gene sequence: CDR1 MDHEN, CDR2 SYDVKM. Trimming removed 7 bases at V and 4 bases at J, with 13 bases between. This CDR3 contains 13 residues. The CDR3 is CASTAGVIYGYTF. The CDR3 DNA is TGTGCCAGCACGGCAGGGGTAATCTATGGCTACACCTTC.

The rearrangement links TRBV7-9 to TRBJ2-7; TRBD2 aligns across 9 bases. V lost 1 base, J lost 7 bases, and 2 bases stayed unmatched. Germline CDR1 and CDR2: SEHNR and FQNEAQ (reference sequence). The CDR3 length is 13 residues. The CDR3 coding sequence is TGTGCCAGCAGCTTAGGTCTAGCGGGAGAGCAGTACTTC. Encoded protein: CASSLGLAGEQYF.

CDR3 nucleotide sequence: TGCGCCAGCAGTCAATCCCCAATAGCGGGAGGAGTGGCAGATACGCAGTATTTT. Translated, it gives CASSQSPIAGGVADTQYF. This sequence joins TRBV23-1 and TRBJ2-3; 10 nucleotides match TRBD2. TRBV23-1 is placed among ORFs of uncertain function. The CDR3 totals 18 residues. Germline trimming cut 0 bases from V and 4 bases from J; bases unmatched to any gene: 10.

This clone has a single count. V and J are TRBV5-1 and TRBJ2-5, with TRBD2 as a possible D gene (6 bases). The length of the CDR3 is 14 residues. V lost 4 bases, J lost 2 bases, and 12 bases lay in between. Looked up from germline, CDR1 is SGHRS and CDR2 is YFSETQ. The CDR3: CASSVSGDQETQYF. The CDR3 nucleotides read TGCGCCAGCAGCGTTAGCGGAGATCAAGAGACCCAGTACTTC.

The gene calls are TRBV7-6 and TRBJ2-1; maybe TRBD1 (6 bases). Deletions cut 6 bases from V and 9 bases from J, with 15 bases between. The CDR3 runs to 13 residues. Germline loops: CDR1 SGHVS, CDR2 FNYEAQ. The CDR3 loop reads CASSPTPRGEQFF. The CDR3 coding sequence is TGTGCCAGCAGTCCAACCCCCAGGGGTGAGCAGTTCTTC.

The chain joins TRBV14 to TRBJ2-7; 9 bases agree with TRBD1. Germline V lookup: CDR1 SGHDN, CDR2 FVKESK. The CDR3 loop spans 13 amino acids. Trimming at V came to 5 bases and at J to 6 bases, leaving 5 bases not matched to a gene. The CDR3 DNA reads TGTGCCAGCAGCACGGGACAGGGATCCGAGCAGTACTTC. This sequence encodes CASSTGQGSEQYF. The whole variable domain, remainder taken from reference TRBV14 and TRBJ2-7, is EAGVTQFPSHSVIEKGQTVTLRCDPISGHDNLYWYRRVMGKEIKFLLHFVKESKQDESGMPNNRFLAERTGGTYSTLKVQPAELEDSGVYFCASSTGQGSEQYFGPGTRLTVT.

This sequence joins TRBV6-5 and TRBJ2-5; TRBD1 might be the D (5 bases). The V gene's germline CDR1 is MNHEY and CDR2 SVGAGI. The CDR3 consists of 14 residues. V was trimmed by 2 bases and J by 3 bases, leaving 10 bases between them. In DNA, the CDR3 is TGTGCCAGCAGTTACGCGACAGCTAAAGAGACCCAGTACTTC. It yields the protein CASSYATAKETQYF.

In regard to this clone: This same CDR3 is encoded by further DNA sequences in the sample. This sequence joins TRBV7-6 and TRBJ2-7; 7 nucleotides agree with TRBD2. The trim removed 1 base at V and 2 bases at J, leaving 5 bases unmatched. Germline loops: CDR1 SGHVS, CDR2 FNYEAQ. The CDR3 has 15 residues. CDR3 amino acids: CASSLGSSGTYEQYF. CDR3 sequence (DNA): TGTGCCAGCAGCTTAGGGTCTAGCGGAACCTACGAGCAGTACTTC.

This rearrangement joins TRBV10-1 to TRBJ2-3; D possibly corresponds to TRBD1 (5 bases). Per germline, CDR1 WNHNN and CDR2 SYGVQD (reference sequence). CDR3 length: 15 amino acids. Trimming stripped 2 bases from V and 0 bases from J, with 9 bases between. This CDR3 reads CASSERGTSTDTQYF. The CDR3, as DNA: TGCGCCAGCAGTGAGAGGGGCACTAGCACAGATACGCAGTATTTT.

This chain links TRBV24-1 with TRBJ2-7, with TRBD2 identical over 13 bases. This CDR3 spans 16 amino acids. CDR1 is KGHDR, CDR2 SFDVKD, per germline. V trimming: 4 bases; J trimming: 3 bases; junction bases outside the gene matches: 5. CDR3 loop: CATSEIGLAGVYEQYF. In DNA form, the CDR3 reads TGTGCCACCAGTGAGATAGGACTAGCGGGAGTCTACGAGCAGTACTTC.

J is TRBJ2-1 and V is TRBV12-3 or TRBV12-4, with unresolved D. The CDR3 extends over 13 amino acids. The V end was cut by 3 bases, the J end by 12 bases, with 15 bases between. CDR3 loop: CASSFVAVAGQFF. In nucleotides, the CDR3 is TGTGCCAGCAGTTTTGTGGCGGTCGCCGGGCAGTTCTTC.

The CDR3 sequence: CASSLGNTGELFF. The CDR3 DNA is TGTGCCAGCTCGCTAGGGAACACCGGGGAGCTGTTTTTT. The V gene is TRBV18, the J gene TRBJ2-2, with D unresolved. Trimming shortened V by 6 bases and J by 1 base, and 6 bases separated the two germline ends. CDR1 KGHSH and CDR2 LQKENI come from the germline V gene. The CDR3 consists of 13 residues.

The CDR3 DNA reads TGTGCCAGTAGTATTCCCTTTGACAGCCCGAACACTGAAGCTTTCTTT. This sequence encodes CASSIPFDSPNTEAFF. The chain is built from TRBV19 and TRBJ1-1; D possibly corresponds to TRBD1 (5 bases). V lost 3 bases, J lost 1 base, and 15 bases lay in between. Germline V gene data show CDR1 as LNHDA and CDR2 as SQIVND (reference sequence). This CDR3 is 16 amino acids long.

The J gene is TRBJ1-2, the V gene TRBV24-1; 8 bases are a match to TRBD1. In germline, CDR1 is KGHDR, CDR2 SFDVKD. V shed 6 bases and J 7 bases; nucleotides not matched to a gene: 12. The CDR3 loop spans 15 amino acids. The CDR3 DNA reads TGTGCCACCAGTTCGGACAGGGCGAATGGTCGTGGCTACACCTTC. It yields the protein CATSSDRANGRGYTF.

This clone was seen once. The V gene is TRBV28, the J gene TRBJ1-2, with a weak D call TRBD1 (6 bases). CDR3 length: 12 residues. Trimming left V 9 bases short and J 8 bases short, with 16 bases between. Looked up from germline, CDR1 is MDHEN and CDR2 is SYDVKM. The CDR3: CASQQGRKGYTF. The DNA of the CDR3 is TGTGCCAGTCAACAGGGTAGGAAGGGCTACACCTTC.

The chain recombines TRBV3-1 (or the pseudogene TRBV3-2) with TRBJ2-3; 8 nucleotides match TRBD1. With 3 bases clipped from V and 2 bases from J, the junction kept 7 bases outside the gene matches. Germline V CDR1 and CDR2: LGHDT, YNNKEL (reference sequence). The CDR3 runs to 16 residues. The CDR3, as DNA: TGTGCCAGCAGCCACGTGGACAGGGACTTCACAGATACGCAGTATTTT. Residues: CASSHVDRDFTDTQYF.

The genes are TRBV14 and TRBJ2-7, with 9 bases fitting TRBD2. The CDR3 extends over 15 amino acids. Germline assignment: CDR1 SGHDN and CDR2 FVKESK. V was clipped by 2 bases and J by 5 bases; unmatched bases: 7. The CDR3 loop reads CASSQMEAGGNEQYF. In DNA form, the CDR3 reads TGTGCCAGCAGCCAAATGGAAGCGGGAGGTAACGAGCAGTACTTC.

The chain has TRBV2 and TRBJ2-5, with TRBD2 identical over 13 bases. This CDR3 is built from 16 residues. Germline V gene lookup returns CDR1 SNHLY and CDR2 FYNNEI. V trimming: 7 bases; J trimming: 5 bases; junction bases outside the gene matches: 10. Written as DNA, the CDR3 is TGTGCCAGCACCCTAGGACTAGCGGGAGTAGGGGAGACCCAGTACTTC. This encodes CASTLGLAGVGETQYF. Full variable domain (remainder filled in from reference TRBV2 and TRBJ2-5): EPEVTQTPSHQVTQMGQEVILRCVPISNHLYFYWYRQILGQKVEFLVSFYNNEISEKSEIFDDQFSVERPDGSNFTLKIRSTKLEDSAMYFCASTLGLAGVGETQYFGPGTRLLVL.

The gene calls are TRBV29-1 and TRBJ2-1; a possible D gene is TRBD2 (5 bases). V lost 2 bases, J lost 0 bases, and 11 bases lay in between. CDR3 length: 15 amino acids. The V gene's germline CDR1 is SQVTM and CDR2 ANQGSEA. As DNA, the CDR3 is TGCAGCGTTGAATTCGAGCGGAGCTCCTACAATGAGCAGTTCTTC. Translated, it gives CSVEFERSSYNEQFF.

The V gene is TRBV10-3, the J gene TRBJ2-6, with no clear D. Per germline, CDR1 ENHRY and CDR2 SYGVKD. CDR3 length equals 14 residues. With 3 bases removed from V and 1 base from J, the gap between germline ends came to 4 bases. In DNA, the CDR3 is TGTGCCATCAGTGACAGTTCTGGGGCCAACGTCCTGACTTTC. Translation gives CAISDSSGANVLTF.

The chain has TRBV30 and TRBJ2-7, with 7 bases fitting TRBD2. Germline V gene data show CDR1 as GTSNPN and CDR2 as SVGIG (reference sequence). The CDR3 covers 13 residues. After removal of 3 bases from V and 4 bases from J, the junction contained 6 bases not matched to a gene. CDR3 DNA: TGTGCCTGGAGCAAAGCTAGCGGTTACGAGCAGTACTTC. Residues: CAWSKASGYEQYF.

The chain combines TRBV19 with TRBJ1-1, with D maybe TRBD1 (6 bases). The V end was cut by 1 base, the J end by 7 bases, with 13 bases between. CDR3 length equals 14 residues. Germline CDR1 and CDR2: LNHDA and SQIVND (reference sequence). This chain's CDR3 is CASSIASGHREAFF. The DNA for the CDR3 is TGTGCCAGTAGTATAGCCTCGGGACACCGTGAAGCTTTCTTT.

This rearrangement joins TRBV24-1 to TRBJ2-2; 9 bases align to TRBD1. Germline-derived CDR1 and CDR2 are KGHDR and SFDVKD. J lost 4 bases, V lost 5 bases, and 4 bases had no gene match. The CDR3 is 15 residues long. The CDR3 is CATSVDRGGTGELFF. CDR3 sequence (DNA): TGTGCCACCAGTGTGGACAGGGGAGGCACCGGGGAGCTGTTTTTT.

V gene TRBV10-2 combines with J gene TRBJ2-7, with 8 bases matching TRBD1. From germline, CDR1 is WSHSY and CDR2 SAAADI. The CDR3 spans 14 residues. V lost 3 bases, J lost 4 bases, and 5 bases stayed unmatched. The CDR3 DNA reads TGCGCCAGCAGTGACATGAACAGGGGGTACGAGCAGTACTTC. It encodes CASSDMNRGYEQYF.

The chain carries TRBV7-6 and TRBJ2-1; TRBD2 is a possible D gene (6 bases). This CDR3 is built from 15 residues. Germline V CDR1 and CDR2: SGHVS, FNYEAQ. V lost 4 bases to trimming and J lost 0 bases, with 10 bases between them. CDR3 in amino acids: CASSSDYASYNEQFF. Written as DNA, the CDR3 is TGTGCCAGCAGCTCGGACTACGCCTCCTACAATGAGCAGTTCTTC.

The chain couples TRBV28 to TRBJ1-4, with D possibly being TRBD1 (5 bases). This CDR3 has 16 amino acids. V was pared by 6 bases and J by 7 bases, with 21 bases between. The germline V gene has CDR1 MDHEN and CDR2 SYDVKM. The chain's CDR3 is CASSHLAQGWTEKLFF. DNA for the CDR3: TGTGCCAGCAGCCACCTCGCGCAGGGATGGACTGAAAAACTGTTTTTT.

In its sample, this clone was seen once. The chain has TRBV29-1 and TRBJ2-7, with 7 bases lining up with TRBD2. Germline CDR1 is SQVTM and CDR2 is ANQGSEA. The CDR3 covers 13 residues. With 7 bases clipped from V and 1 base from J, the junction kept 7 bases outside the gene matches. CDR3 loop: CSALADPSYEQYF. In DNA, the CDR3 is TGCAGCGCCCTAGCGGACCCTTCCTACGAGCAGTACTTC.

The chain links TRBV25-1 to TRBJ1-1; a possible D gene is TRBD1 (5 bases). This CDR3 is 13 amino acids long. Germline CDR1 MGHDK, CDR2 SYGVNS. V was shortened by 6 bases and J by 5 bases, with 13 bases between the two germline ends. The CDR3 sequence is CASSPGLGTEAFF. The CDR3 DNA reads as TGTGCCAGCAGCCCAGGGTTGGGTACTGAAGCTTTCTTT.

This chain joins TRBV7-9 and TRBJ1-1; maybe TRBD1 (6 bases). The V gene lost 5 bases and the J gene lost 5 bases, with 9 bases spanning the gap. Germline CDR1 is SEHNR and CDR2 is FQNEAQ (reference sequence). This CDR3 region has 12 residues. The DNA of the CDR3 is TGTGCCAGCAGCCACGGACAGACTGAAGCTTTCTTT. Translating gives CASSHGQTEAFF.

The chain uses TRBV28 and TRBJ1-1, with D possibly being TRBD1 (5 bases). Trimming took off 4 bases at V and 1 base at J, with 13 bases between the two ends. The CDR3 has 15 residues. The germline V gene has CDR1 MDHEN and CDR2 SYDVKM. CDR3 sequence reads: CASSSPGLGNTEAFF. CDR3 in DNA: TGTGCCAGCAGTTCCCCAGGGCTAGGGAACACTGAAGCTTTCTTT. The variable domain in full, with the rest retrieved from reference TRBV28 and TRBJ1-1, is DVKVTQSSRYLVKRTGEKVFLECVQDMDHENMFWYRQDPGLGLRLIYFSYDVKMKEKGDIPEGYSVSREKKERFSLILESASTNQTSMYLCASSSPGLGNTEAFFGQGTRLTVV.

This clone has only one observation. This chain links TRBV4-1 with TRBJ2-5; weak D call: TRBD1 (6 bases). The V gene's germline CDR1 is MGHRA and CDR2 YSYEKL. Trimming left V 5 bases short and J 5 bases short, with 18 bases between. The CDR3 loop spans 15 amino acids. The CDR3 protein is CASSTRPQGRETQYF. The DNA of the CDR3 is TGCGCCAGCAGCACCCGGCCCCAGGGGCGGGAGACCCAGTACTTC.